In its sample, the clone carrying this TCR beta chain was seen a few times. This specimen comes from a study of blood T cells in healthy people across ages. Combining a sample-barcoded 5' primer with a J-beta primer mix, a second PCR ran for roughly 7 to 12 cycles. TCRdb re-derived calls from the 5' RACE reads in MiXCR, one entry per CDR3 protein. The sample holds about a million distinct CDR3 sequences; approximately 50% are singletons and the top ten take 20% to 25%. From germline, CDR1 is MNHEY and CDR2 SMNVEV (reference sequence). V lost 5 bases, J lost 0 bases, and 4 bases stayed unmatched. The CDR3 contains 16 residues.

Sequencing was carried out using blood. This TCR came from a woman in her sixties in good health. The rearrangement joins TRBV27 to TRBJ2-1; 10 bases map to TRBD2. The DNA for the CDR3 is TGTGCCAGCAGTGCCTCTAGCGGGAGCTCCTACAATGAGCAGTTCTTC. Translating gives CASSASSGSSYNEQFF.